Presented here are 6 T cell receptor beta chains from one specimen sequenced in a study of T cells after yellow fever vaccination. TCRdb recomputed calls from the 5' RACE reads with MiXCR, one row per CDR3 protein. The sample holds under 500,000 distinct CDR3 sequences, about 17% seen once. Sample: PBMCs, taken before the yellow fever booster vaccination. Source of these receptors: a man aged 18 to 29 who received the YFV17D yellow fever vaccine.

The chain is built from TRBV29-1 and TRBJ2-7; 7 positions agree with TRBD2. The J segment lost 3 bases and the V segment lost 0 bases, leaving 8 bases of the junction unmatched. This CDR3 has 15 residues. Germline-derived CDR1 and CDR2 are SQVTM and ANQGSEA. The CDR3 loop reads CSVEDPSGADYEQYF. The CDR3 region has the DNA TGCAGCGTTGAAGATCCAAGCGGGGCGGACTACGAGCAGTACTTC.

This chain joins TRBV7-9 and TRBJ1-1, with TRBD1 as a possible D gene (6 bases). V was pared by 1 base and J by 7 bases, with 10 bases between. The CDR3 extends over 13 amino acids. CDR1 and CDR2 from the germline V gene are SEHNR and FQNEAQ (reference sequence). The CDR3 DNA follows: TGTGCCAGCAGCTTAGGCCCACAGGGTGAAGCTTTCTTT. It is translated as CASSLGPQGEAFF.

This chain's CDR3 is CASSPRGQARSGANVLTF. The CDR3 DNA is TGTGCCAGCTCACCTCGCGGACAGGCGCGCTCTGGGGCCAACGTCCTGACTTTC. This rearrangement joins TRBV18 to TRBJ2-6, with 7 nucleotides matching TRBD1. The CDR3 runs to 18 residues. The junction had 8 bases not matched to a gene; V was cut back by 3 bases and J by 0 bases. Germline V lookup: CDR1 KGHSH, CDR2 LQKENI.

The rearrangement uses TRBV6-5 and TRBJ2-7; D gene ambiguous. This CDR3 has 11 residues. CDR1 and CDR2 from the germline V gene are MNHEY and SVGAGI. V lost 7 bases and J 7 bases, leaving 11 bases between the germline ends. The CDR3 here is CASTSGREQYF. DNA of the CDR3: TGTGCCAGCACTTCCGGGCGGGAGCAGTACTTC.

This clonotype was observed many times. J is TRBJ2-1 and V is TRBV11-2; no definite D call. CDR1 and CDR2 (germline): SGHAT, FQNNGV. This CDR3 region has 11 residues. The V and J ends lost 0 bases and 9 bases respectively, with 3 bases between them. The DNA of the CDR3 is TGTGCCAGCAGCTTAGACTTTGAGCAGTTCTTC. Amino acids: CASSLDFEQFF.

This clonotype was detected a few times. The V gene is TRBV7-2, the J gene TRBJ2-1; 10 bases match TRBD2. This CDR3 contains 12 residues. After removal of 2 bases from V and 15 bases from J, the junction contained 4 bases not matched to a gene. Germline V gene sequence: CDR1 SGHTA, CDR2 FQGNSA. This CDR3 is CASSLLAGVLFF. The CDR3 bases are TGTGCCAGCAGCTTACTAGCGGGGGTACTGTTCTTC.